This TCR beta chain was sequenced in a study of shared T cell receptors in the human thymus. Sequenced by immunoSEQ multiplex PCR; TCRdb stores in-frame clones only, minus some. This table has some 660,000 clones, 87% appearing once. Losses at the gene ends were 10 bases for V and 0 bases for J; bases not matched to a gene: 7. CDR1 is SGHRS, CDR2 YFSETQ, per germline. The CDR3 runs to 13 residues. These same records also appear under a second study, on human thymus T cells.

The TCR comes from a boy in the first two years of life with a congenital heart defect. Sequencing was done on a sample of thymocytes. The V gene is TRBV5-1, the J gene TRBJ2-7; 7 bases fit TRBD2. The chain's CDR3 is CAPRGVISYEQYF. The CDR3 coding sequence is TGCGCCCCTCGGGGGGTGATCTCCTACGAGCAGTACTTC.